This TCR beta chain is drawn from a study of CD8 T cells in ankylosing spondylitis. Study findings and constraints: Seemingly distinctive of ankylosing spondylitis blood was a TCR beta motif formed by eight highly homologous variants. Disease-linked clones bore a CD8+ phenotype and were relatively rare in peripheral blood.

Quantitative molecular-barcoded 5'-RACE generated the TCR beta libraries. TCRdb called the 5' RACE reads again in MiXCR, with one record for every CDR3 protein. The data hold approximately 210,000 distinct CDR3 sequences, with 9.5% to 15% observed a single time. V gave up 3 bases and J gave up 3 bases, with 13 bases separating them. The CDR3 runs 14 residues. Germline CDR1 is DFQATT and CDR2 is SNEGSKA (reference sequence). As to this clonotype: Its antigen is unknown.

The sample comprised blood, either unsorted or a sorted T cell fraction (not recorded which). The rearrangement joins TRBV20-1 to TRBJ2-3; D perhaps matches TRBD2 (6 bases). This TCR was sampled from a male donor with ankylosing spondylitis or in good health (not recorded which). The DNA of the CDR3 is TGCAGTGCTAGGTCCGGGAGCGAAACAGATACGCAGTATTTT. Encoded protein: CSARSGSETDTQYF.